This T cell receptor (beta chain) derives from a study of cytomegalovirus exposure and HLA in healthy donors. Measured with immunoSEQ multiplex PCR; TCRdb has only the in-frame clones, and not every one. The table shows fewer than 200,000 clones, with over 85% occurring only once. After removal of 7 bases from V and 3 bases from J, the junction contained 6 bases not matched to a gene. Looked up from germline, CDR1 is SGHVS and CDR2 is FQNEAQ. CDR3 size: 15 residues. Sequenced: PBMCs. The rearrangement links TRBV7-8 to TRBJ2-7; 13 bases map to TRBD2. The sequence was obtained from a man aged 18 to 30 in good health and CMV-seropositive. DNA for the CDR3: TGTGCCAGCACCCCGGGACTAGCGGGAAACTACGAGCAGTACTTC. It is translated as CASTPGLAGNYEQYF.